This T cell receptor (beta chain) was recovered during a study of early T cells in non-severe SARS-CoV-2 infection. Individual cDNA molecules each received unique molecular identifiers attached to them. One entry per CDR3 protein, called by TCRdb with MiXCR from the 5' RACE reads. The table shows about 60,000 distinct CDR3 sequences, with about 8.9% occurring only once. The CDR3 sequence is 16 residues long. Germline V gene lookup returns CDR1 MNHEY and CDR2 SVGEGT. Trimming cost V 8 bases and J 1 base; bases outside gene matches: 11. This clonotype was seen only a few times. This chain uses TRBV6-2 or TRBV6-3 with TRBJ2-5; 9 nucleotides align to TRBD1. This receptor was taken from an adult who was a healthcare worker with PCR-confirmed SARS-CoV-2 infection or an uninfected control (not recorded which). Specimen: whole blood. The CDR3 protein is CASRRRTGVLQETQYF. CDR3 nucleotide sequence: TGTGCCAGCCGACGCCGGACAGGGGTACTCCAAGAGACCCAGTACTTC.